The source of this TCR beta chain is a study of glioma-infiltrating T cells. V lost 0 bases and J 1 base, leaving 8 bases between the germline ends. The germline V gene has CDR1 LGHNA and CDR2 YNFKEQ. There are 15 residues in the CDR3. Using RNA template, CDR3s of TCR alpha and beta were amplified with iRepertoire arm-PCR. TCRdb analysed the multiplex PCR reads with MiXCR anew, one entry per CDR3 protein. Of tens of thousands of distinct CDR3 sequences listed, 40% are singletons. There are many counts of this clonotype. The chain employs TRBV4-2 and TRBJ2-3; the D gene could be TRBD1 or TRBD2 (5 bases each). Sequencing was performed on glioma tissue, nonneoplastic brain tissue, or PBMCs (not recorded which). This sequence was found in a human donor with low-grade glioma or glioblastoma, undergoing nonglioma brain surgery, or in good health (not recorded which). CDR3 protein: CASSQDGAGTDTQYF. In DNA form, the CDR3 reads TGTGCCAGCAGCCAAGACGGGGCGGGCACAGATACGCAGTATTTT.